This paragraph reports one T cell receptor (beta chain). Trimming pared 0 bases from V and 6 bases from J, leaving 14 bases between. There are 15 residues in the CDR3. CDR1 and CDR2 (germline): SEHNR, FQNEAQ (reference sequence). Each replicate PCR on the sorted subsets used 200 to 250 ng DNA (approximately 33,000 T cell genomes). Clones were read by immunoSEQ multiplex PCR, and TCRdb kept only the in-frame ones, dropping some. The sample holds 2.3 million or so clones, 85% to 95% seen once. The data were taken from a study of shared clonotypes between healthy human individuals. The chain couples TRBV7-9 to TRBJ2-5, with D perhaps TRBD2 (7 bases). The sequence derives from a man between 18 and 29 years old in good health. Some clones in this sample may be carry-over from other donors' samples. The sequencing input was naive CD4+ T cells from PBMCs. Subset in this sample: CD45RA+ positively selected. The CDR3 sequence is CASSLAVEGGKTQYF. CDR3 nucleotide sequence: TGTGCCAGCAGCTTAGCGGTGGAGGGGGGGAAGACCCAGTACTTC.